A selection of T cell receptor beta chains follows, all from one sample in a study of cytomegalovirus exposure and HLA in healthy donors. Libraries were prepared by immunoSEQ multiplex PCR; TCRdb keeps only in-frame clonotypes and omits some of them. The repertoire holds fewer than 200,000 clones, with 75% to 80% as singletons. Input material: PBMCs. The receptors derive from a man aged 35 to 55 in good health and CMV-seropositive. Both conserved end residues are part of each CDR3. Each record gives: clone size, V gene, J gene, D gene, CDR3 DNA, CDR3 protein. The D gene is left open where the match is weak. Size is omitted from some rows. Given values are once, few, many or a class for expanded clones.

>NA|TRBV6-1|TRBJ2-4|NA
TGTGCCAGCAGTGGGTATATGGCGGCCGCAGCCAAAAACATTCAGTACTTC
CASSGYMAAAAKNIQYF
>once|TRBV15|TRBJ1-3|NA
TGTGCCACCAGCAGGACTTCAGGGGTGGGAAACACCATATATTTT
CATSRTSGVGNTIYF
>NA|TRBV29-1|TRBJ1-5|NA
TGCAGCGTTGGTGAGACAGCAGGCGCGCCCCAGCATTTT
CSVGETAGAPQHF
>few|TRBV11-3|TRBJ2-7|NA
TGTGCCAGCAGCTTACCTAGCGCGGACGAGCAGTACTTC
CASSLPSADEQYF
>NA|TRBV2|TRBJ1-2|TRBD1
TGTGCCAGCAGTGAAGCTGACAGGGAACTGGAGGGCTACACCTTC
CASSEADRELEGYTF
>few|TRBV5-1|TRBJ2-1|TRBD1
TGCGCCAGCAGCTCCCGGGACAGTTGGTTCTTC
CASSSRDSWFF
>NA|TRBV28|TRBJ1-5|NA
TGTGCCAGCAGCACTCCCGGGAATCAGCCCCAGCATTTT
CASSTPGNQPQHF
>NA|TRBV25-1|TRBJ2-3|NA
TGTGCCAGCAGGCCGCGTACTAGCACAGATACGCAGTATTTT
CASRPRTSTDTQYF
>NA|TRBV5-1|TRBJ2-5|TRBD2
TGCGCCAGCAGCTTGGGACTAGCGGAGGGTGAGACCCAGTACTTC
CASSLGLAEGETQYF
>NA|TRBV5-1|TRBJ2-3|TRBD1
TGCGCCAGCAGCTTGGCCGACAGGGGTATTGCAGATACGCAGTATTTT
CASSLADRGIADTQYF
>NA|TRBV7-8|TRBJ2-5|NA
TGTGCAGGGGCAGACCAGTACCAAGAGACCCAGTACTTC
CAGADQYQETQYF
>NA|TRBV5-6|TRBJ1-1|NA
TGTGCCAGCAGCCACCCGGACACGAACACTGAAGCTTTCTTT
CASSHPDTNTEAFF
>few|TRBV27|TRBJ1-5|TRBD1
TGTGCCAGCAGTCCCTCCGGGACAGGCACCGGTCAGCCCCAGCATTTT
CASSPSGTGTGQPQHF
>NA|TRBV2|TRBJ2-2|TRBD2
TGTGCCAGCAGTGATTTAACTAGCGGGGTGAACACCGGGGAGCTGTTTTTT
CASSDLTSGVNTGELFF
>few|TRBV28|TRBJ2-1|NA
TGTGCCAGCAGTTTAGGTGCGGTTCTTGGGAATGAGCAGTTCTTC
CASSLGAVLGNEQFF
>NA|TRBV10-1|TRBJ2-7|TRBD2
TGCGCCAGCAGTCCCTCCGGGACTAGCGGCGCCTACGAGCAGTACTTC
CASSPSGTSGAYEQYF
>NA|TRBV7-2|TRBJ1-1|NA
TGTGCCAGCAGTTCATTTACACAAACTGAAGCTTTCTTT
CASSSFTQTEAFF
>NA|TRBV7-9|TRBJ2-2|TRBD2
TGTGCCAGCAGCTTACAGGGACTAGCGACCGGGGAGCTGTTTTTT
CASSLQGLATGELFF
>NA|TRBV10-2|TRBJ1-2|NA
TGCGCCAGCCGACCGGGGGAGAACTATGGCTACACCTTC
CASRPGENYGYTF
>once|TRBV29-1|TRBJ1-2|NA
TGCAGCGTGGATTTATTAGGAGGAGACTATGGCTACACCTTC
CSVDLLGGDYGYTF
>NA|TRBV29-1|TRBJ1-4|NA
TGCAGCGTTGAAGGGACTGCAACTAATGAAAAACTGTTTTTT
CSVEGTATNEKLFF
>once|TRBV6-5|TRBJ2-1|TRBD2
TGTGCCAGCAGTCCCCGGACTAGCGTAAACAATGAGCAGTTCTTC
CASSPRTSVNNEQFF
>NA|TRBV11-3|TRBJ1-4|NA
TGTGCCAGCAGCTCTCGGGGGGGGCGGCGTGAAAAACTGTTTTTT
CASSSRGGRREKLFF
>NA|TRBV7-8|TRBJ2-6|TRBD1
TGTGCCAGCAGCTTCGGACAGGGGTCTGGGGCCAACGTCCTGACTTTC
CASSFGQGSGANVLTF
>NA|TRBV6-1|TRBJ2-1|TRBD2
TGTGCCAGCAGTATCGTAGCGGGATTCTACAATGAGCAGTTCTTC
CASSIVAGFYNEQFF
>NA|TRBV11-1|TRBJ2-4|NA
TGTGCCAGCAGCTTAGCCCTTCCTGGGCTGGGCAAAAACAGTCAGTACTTC
CASSLALPGLGKNSQYF
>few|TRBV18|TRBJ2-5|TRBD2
TGTGCCAGCTCACCACAACCGGGACTAGTAGTTCAGACCCAGTACTTC
CASSPQPGLVVQTQYF
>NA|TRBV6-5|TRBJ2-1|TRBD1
TGTGCCAGCAGTTACGATCCGGGACAGGGGTACAATGAGCAGTTCTTC
CASSYDPGQGYNEQFF
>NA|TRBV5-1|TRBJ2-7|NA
TGCGCCAGCAGCACCGGCCGCGGGGCACCATTCTACGAGCAGTACTTC
CASSTGRGAPFYEQYF
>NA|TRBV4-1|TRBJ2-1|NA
TGCGCCAGCAGCCAAAAGACCAGCGGAAAATCAAACAATGAGCAGTTCTTC
CASSQKTSGKSNNEQFF
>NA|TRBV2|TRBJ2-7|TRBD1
TGTGCCAGCAGGGCCGACAGGGGCTCCTACGAGCAGTACTTC
CASRADRGSYEQYF
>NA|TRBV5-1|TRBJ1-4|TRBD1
TGCGCCAGCAGCCGAGGTGACAGGGGAGAAAAACTGTTTTTT
CASSRGDRGEKLFF
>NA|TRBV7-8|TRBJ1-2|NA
TGTGCCAGCAGCTTACGTAACCGGGGAGAAGATTATGGCTACACCTTC
CASSLRNRGEDYGYTF
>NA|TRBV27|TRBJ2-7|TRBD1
TGTGCCAGCAGTTTACGACAGGGGTTGACTCGGTACGAGCAGTACTTC
CASSLRQGLTRYEQYF
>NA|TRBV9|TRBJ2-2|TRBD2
TGTGCCAGCAGCGTTAGCGGGAGGGCCCCCGGGGAGCTGTTTTTT
CASSVSGRAPGELFF
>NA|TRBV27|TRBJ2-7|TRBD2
TGTGCCAGCAGTTTGGGACTAGCGGGAGCCCACGAGCAGTACTTC
CASSLGLAGAHEQYF
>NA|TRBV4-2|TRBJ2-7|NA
TGTGCCAGCAGCCAAGATCTAATCCCGGTGAAAAACTCCTACGAGCAGTACTTC
CASSQDLIPVKNSYEQYF
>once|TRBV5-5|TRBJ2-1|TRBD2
TGTGCCAGCAGCTTCGGTAGCGGGAGCTCCTACAATGAGCAGTTCTTC
CASSFGSGSSYNEQFF
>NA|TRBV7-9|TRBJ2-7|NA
TGTGCCAGCAGCTTGGGGAGCAGAGACTACGAGCAGTACTTC
CASSLGSRDYEQYF